The entry that follows covers one TCR beta chain sequence. Antigen unknown. Sequencing ends 3 residues short of the CDR3 end; the germline J gene provides the rest. Assay: immunoSEQ multiplex PCR; the TCRdb copy retains only in-frame clones and omits some. Seen in this sample are roughly 45,000 clones; the ten most common clones hold approximately 0.98%. There are 14 residues in the CDR3. Trimming stripped 9 bases from V and 7 bases from J, with 19 bases between. The germline V gene encodes CDR1 SNHLY and CDR2 FYNNEI. This entry is derived from a study of T cells in women clearing cervical HPV infection. About the study: For cases, blood was sampled a median around 140 days after lesion detection, interquartile range roughly 80 to 200 days. Study conclusions and caveats: A classifier using richness and V gene abundances reached an AUC of 0.7 to 0.9.

Sequencing input: blood buffy coat. The receptor comes from a woman aged 18 to 75 with a cervical HPV16 infection that either progressed to CIN3+ or cleared (not recorded which). This chain joins TRBV2 and TRBJ1-5; a weak D match, TRBD1 (5 bases). The sequenced part of the CDR3 DNA is TGTGCCAGGGGGCTCGGGGGATCAGGACAGCCC. Its protein product is CARGLGGSGQP. The complete CDR3 reads CARGLGGSGQPQHF.